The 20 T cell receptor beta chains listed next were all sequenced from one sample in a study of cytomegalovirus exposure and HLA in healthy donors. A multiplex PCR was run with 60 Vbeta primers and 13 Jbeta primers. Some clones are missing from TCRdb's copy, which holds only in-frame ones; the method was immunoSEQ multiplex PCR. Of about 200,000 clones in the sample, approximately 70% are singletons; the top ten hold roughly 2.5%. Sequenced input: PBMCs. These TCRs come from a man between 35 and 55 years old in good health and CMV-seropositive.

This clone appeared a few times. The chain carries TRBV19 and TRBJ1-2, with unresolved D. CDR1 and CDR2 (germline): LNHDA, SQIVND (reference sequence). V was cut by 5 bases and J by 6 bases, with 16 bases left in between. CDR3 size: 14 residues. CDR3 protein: CASSSPGRPDGYTF. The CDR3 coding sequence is TGTGCCAGTAGTTCTCCCGGCAGGCCCGATGGCTACACCTTC.

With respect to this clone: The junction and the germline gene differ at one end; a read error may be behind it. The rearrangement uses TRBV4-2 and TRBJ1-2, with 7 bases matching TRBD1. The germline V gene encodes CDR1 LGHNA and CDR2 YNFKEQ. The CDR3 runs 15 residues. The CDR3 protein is CAGSRGTDSNYGYTF. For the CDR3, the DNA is TGTGCCGGCAGCCGAGGGACAGATTCTAACTATGGCTACACCTTC.

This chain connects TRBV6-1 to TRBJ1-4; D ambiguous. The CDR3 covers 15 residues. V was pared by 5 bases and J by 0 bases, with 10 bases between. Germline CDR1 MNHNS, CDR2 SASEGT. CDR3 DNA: TGTGCCAGCAGTTCCTTCGGTACAACTAATGAAAAACTGTTTTTT. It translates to CASSSFGTTNEKLFF.

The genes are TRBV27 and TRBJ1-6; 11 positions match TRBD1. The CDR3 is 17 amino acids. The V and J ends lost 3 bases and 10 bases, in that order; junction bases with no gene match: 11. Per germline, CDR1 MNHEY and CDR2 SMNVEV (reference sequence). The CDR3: CASSFFSGQGVNSPLHF. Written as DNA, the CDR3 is TGTGCCAGCAGTTTCTTTTCGGGACAGGGGGTAAACTCACCCCTCCACTTT.

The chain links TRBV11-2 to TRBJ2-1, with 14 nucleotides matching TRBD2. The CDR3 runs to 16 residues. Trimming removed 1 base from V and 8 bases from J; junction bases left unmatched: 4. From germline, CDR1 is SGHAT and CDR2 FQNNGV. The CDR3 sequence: CASSLGLAGGQYEQFF. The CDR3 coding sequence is TGTGCCAGCAGCTTAGGACTAGCGGGGGGGCAGTATGAGCAGTTCTTC. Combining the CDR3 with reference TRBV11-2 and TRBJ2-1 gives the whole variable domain EAGVAQSPRYKIIEKRQSVAFWCNPISGHATLYWYQQILGQGPKLLIQFQNNGVVDDSQLPKDRFSAERLKGVDSTLKIQPAKLEDSAVYLCASSLGLAGGQYEQFFGPGTRLTVL.

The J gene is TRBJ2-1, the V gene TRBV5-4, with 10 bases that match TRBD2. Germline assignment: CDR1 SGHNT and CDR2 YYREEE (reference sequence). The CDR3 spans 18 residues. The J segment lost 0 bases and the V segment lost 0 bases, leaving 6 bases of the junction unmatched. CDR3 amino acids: CASSLEAGGLSSYNEQFF. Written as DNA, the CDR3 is TGTGCCAGCAGCTTGGAAGCGGGGGGGCTGAGCTCCTACAATGAGCAGTTCTTC.

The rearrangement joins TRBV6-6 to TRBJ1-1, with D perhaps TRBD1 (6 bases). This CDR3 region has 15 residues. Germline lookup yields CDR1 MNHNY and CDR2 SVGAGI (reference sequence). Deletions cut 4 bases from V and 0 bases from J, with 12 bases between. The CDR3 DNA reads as TGTGCCAGCAGTTTCTCCCAGGGGTTGAACACTGAAGCTTTCTTT. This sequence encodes CASSFSQGLNTEAFF.

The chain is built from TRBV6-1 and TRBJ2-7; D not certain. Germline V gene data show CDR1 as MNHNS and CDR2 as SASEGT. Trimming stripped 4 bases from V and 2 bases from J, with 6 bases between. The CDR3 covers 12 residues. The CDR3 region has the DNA TGTGCCAGCAGTGCCAGTCCCTACGAGCAGTACTTC. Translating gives CASSASPYEQYF.

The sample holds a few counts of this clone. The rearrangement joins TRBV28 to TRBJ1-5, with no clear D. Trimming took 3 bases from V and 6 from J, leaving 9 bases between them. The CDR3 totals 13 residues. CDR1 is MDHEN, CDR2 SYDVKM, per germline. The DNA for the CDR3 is TGTGCCAGCAGTTTTCGGGTGGGTCAGCCCCAGCATTTT. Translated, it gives CASSFRVGQPQHF.

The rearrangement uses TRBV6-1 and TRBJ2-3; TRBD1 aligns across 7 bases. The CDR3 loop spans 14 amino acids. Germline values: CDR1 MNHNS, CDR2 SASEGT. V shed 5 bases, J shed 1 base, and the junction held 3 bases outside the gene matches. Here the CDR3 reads CASSKTGGTDTQYF. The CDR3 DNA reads TGTGCCAGCAGTAAAACAGGGGGCACAGATACGCAGTATTTT.

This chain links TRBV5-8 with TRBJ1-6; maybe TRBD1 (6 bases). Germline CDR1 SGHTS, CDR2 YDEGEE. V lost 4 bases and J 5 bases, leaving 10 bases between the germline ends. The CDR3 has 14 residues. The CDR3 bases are TGTGCCAGCAGCCCGGGACATAATAATTCACCCCTCCACTTT. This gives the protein CASSPGHNNSPLHF.

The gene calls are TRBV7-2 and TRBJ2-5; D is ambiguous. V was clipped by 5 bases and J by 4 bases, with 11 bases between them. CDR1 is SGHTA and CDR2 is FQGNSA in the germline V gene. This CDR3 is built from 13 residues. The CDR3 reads CASSPTHVETQYF. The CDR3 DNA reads TGTGCCAGCAGCCCGACTCATGTAGAGACCCAGTACTTC.

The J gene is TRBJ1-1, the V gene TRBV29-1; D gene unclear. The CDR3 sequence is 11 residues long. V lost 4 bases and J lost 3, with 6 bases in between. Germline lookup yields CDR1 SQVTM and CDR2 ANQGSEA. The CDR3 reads CSVGLHTEAFF. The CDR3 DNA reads TGCAGCGTTGGACTTCACACTGAAGCTTTCTTT. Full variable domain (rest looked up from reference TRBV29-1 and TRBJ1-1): SAVISQKPSRDICQRGTSLTIQCQVDSQVTMMFWYRQQPGQSLTLIATANQGSEATYESGFVIDKFPISRPNLTFSTLTVSNMSPEDSSIYLCSVGLHTEAFFGQGTRLTVV.

This CDR3 is CASSEYGGLADTQYF. DNA of the CDR3: TGTGCCAGCAGTGAATACGGGGGGTTGGCAGATACGCAGTATTTT. The chain uses TRBV25-1 and TRBJ2-3, with 7 bases lining up with TRBD2. The germline V gene has CDR1 MGHDK and CDR2 SYGVNS. Trimming removed 0 bases from V and 4 bases from J; junction bases left unmatched: 4. The CDR3 is made up of 15 amino acids.

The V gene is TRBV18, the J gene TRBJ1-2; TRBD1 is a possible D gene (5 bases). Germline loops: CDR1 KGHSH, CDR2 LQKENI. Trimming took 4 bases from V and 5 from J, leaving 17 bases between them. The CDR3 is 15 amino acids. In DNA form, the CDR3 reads TGTGCCAGCTCACTCCAACAGGAGGGAGAGTATGGCTACACCTTC. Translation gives CASSLQQEGEYGYTF.

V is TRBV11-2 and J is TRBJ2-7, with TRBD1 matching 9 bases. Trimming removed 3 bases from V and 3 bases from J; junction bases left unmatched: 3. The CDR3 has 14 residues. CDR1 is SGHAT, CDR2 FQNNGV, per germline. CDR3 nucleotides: TGTGCCAGCAGCTTGGGACAGGGAGGCTACGAGCAGTACTTC. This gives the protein CASSLGQGGYEQYF.

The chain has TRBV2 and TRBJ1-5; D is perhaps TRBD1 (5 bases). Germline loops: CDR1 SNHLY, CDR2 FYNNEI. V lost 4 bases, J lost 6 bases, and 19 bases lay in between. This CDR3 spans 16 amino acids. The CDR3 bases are TGTGCCAGCAGTGCCGCCGGGACTCTAGCTCTTCAGCCCCAGCATTTT. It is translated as CASSAAGTLALQPQHF. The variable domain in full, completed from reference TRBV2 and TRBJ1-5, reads EPEVTQTPSHQVTQMGQEVILRCVPISNHLYFYWYRQILGQKVEFLVSFYNNEISEKSEIFDDQFSVERPDGSNFTLKIRSTKLEDSAMYFCASSAAGTLALQPQHFGDGTRLSIL.

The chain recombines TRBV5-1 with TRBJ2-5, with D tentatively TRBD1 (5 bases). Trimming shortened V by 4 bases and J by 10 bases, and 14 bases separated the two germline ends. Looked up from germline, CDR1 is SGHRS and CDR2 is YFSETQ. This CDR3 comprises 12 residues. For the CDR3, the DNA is TGCGCCAGCAGCCCCCCAGGACAAGGCCAGTACTTC. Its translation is CASSPPGQGQYF.

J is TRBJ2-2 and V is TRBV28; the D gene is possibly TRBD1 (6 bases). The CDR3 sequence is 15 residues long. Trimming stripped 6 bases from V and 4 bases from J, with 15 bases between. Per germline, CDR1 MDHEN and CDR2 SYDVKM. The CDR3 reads CASRGHPRGTGELFF. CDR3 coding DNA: TGTGCCAGCAGGGGACACCCTCGAGGCACCGGGGAGCTGTTTTTT.

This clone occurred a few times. The CDR3 region is CASSPGQGNTEAFF. The CDR3 coding sequence is TGTGCCAGCAGTCCGGGACAGGGTAACACTGAAGCTTTCTTT. This chain connects TRBV2 to TRBJ1-1; 9 bases fit TRBD1. The V and J ends lost 5 bases and 2 bases, in that order; junction bases with no gene match: 3. The CDR3 runs 14 residues. Germline V gene data show CDR1 as SNHLY and CDR2 as FYNNEI.